These 6 T cell receptor beta chains came from one sample sequenced in a study of blood T cell repertoires in COVID-19. TCRdb keeps only in-frame clones here, not all; method: immunoSEQ multiplex PCR. The data hold 250,000 to 350,000 clones, with nearly 90% observed a single time. The sample taken for sequencing was PBMCs or T cells enriched from blood (not recorded which). The receptors stem from a woman between 18 and 29 years old with acute COVID-19.

This chain joins TRBV2 and TRBJ1-1; D may be TRBD1 (5 bases). There are 13 residues in the CDR3. Trimming pared 4 bases from V and 8 bases from J, leaving 14 bases between. Germline CDR1 reads SNHLY; CDR2 reads FYNNEI. DNA of the CDR3: TGTGCCAGCAGTGCGTGGGGCCCTGGGGAAGCTTTCTTT. Translation: CASSAWGPGEAFF.

Only a few counts were recorded for this clone. The J gene is TRBJ2-7, the V gene TRBV28; D is possibly TRBD2 (5 bases). Trimming removed 3 bases at V and 6 bases at J, with 15 bases between. The CDR3 contains 14 residues. Germline loops: CDR1 MDHEN, CDR2 SYDVKM. CDR3 residues: CASSFRLRRGEQYF. DNA of the CDR3: TGTGCCAGCAGTTTTCGGCTGCGTCGGGGCGAGCAGTACTTC.

This chain connects TRBV3-1 (or the pseudogene TRBV3-2) to TRBJ1-2; TRBD1 might be the D (6 bases). Trimming left V 4 bases short and J 1 base short, with 19 bases between. The CDR3 spans 17 residues. Germline values: CDR1 LGHDT, CDR2 YNNKEL (reference sequence). The CDR3 loop is CASSPPRAGTINYGYTF. CDR3 in DNA: TGTGCCAGCAGCCCTCCCCGGGCAGGGACAATTAACTATGGCTACACCTTC.

This clone has only one observation. V usage is TRBV14 and J usage is TRBJ1-1; D may be TRBD1 (5 bases). Germline V CDR1 and CDR2: SGHDN, FVKESK. V shed 1 base and J shed 4 bases, with 22 bases lying between them. This CDR3 region has 18 residues. CDR3 region: CASSQGRGGIQGFTEAFF. The CDR3 DNA reads as TGTGCCAGCAGCCAAGGCCGTGGCGGAATCCAGGGTTTCACTGAAGCTTTCTTT.

The rearrangement links TRBV28 to TRBJ2-3, with D possibly TRBD2 on 5 matching bases. The V gene's germline CDR1 is MDHEN and CDR2 SYDVKM. Trimming removed 5 bases from V and 3 bases from J, with 15 bases in between. This CDR3 is 15 amino acids long. CDR3 amino acids: CASSTIAPRTDTQYF. CDR3 bases: TGTGCCAGCAGTACCATAGCGCCGCGTACAGATACGCAGTATTTT.

The chain uses TRBV2 and TRBJ2-7, with D uncertain. The CDR3 sequence is 13 residues long. Per germline, CDR1 SNHLY and CDR2 FYNNEI. V lost 3 bases to trimming and J lost 0 bases, with 6 bases between them. CDR3 in amino acids: CASSDRPSYEQYF. The CDR3 DNA reads as TGTGCCAGCAGTGACAGGCCCTCCTACGAGCAGTACTTC.